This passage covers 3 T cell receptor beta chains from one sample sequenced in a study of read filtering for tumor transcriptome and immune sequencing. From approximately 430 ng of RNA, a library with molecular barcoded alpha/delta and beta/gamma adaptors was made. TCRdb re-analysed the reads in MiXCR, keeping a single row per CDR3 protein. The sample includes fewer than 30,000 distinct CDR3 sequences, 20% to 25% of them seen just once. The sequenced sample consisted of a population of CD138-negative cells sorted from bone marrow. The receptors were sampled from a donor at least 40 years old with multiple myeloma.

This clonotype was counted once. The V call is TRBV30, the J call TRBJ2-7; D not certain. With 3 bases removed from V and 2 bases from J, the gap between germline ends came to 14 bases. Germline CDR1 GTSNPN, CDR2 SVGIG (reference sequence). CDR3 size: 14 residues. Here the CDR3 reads CAWRVRSYPYEQYF. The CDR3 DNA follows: TGTGCCTGGAGAGTCCGTAGCTACCCCTACGAGCAGTACTTC.

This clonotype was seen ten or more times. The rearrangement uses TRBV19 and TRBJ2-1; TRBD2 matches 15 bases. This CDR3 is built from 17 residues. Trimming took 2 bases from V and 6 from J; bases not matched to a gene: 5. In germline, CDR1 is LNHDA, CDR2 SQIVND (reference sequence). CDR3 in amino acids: CASSIRGLAGGANEQFF. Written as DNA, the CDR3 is TGTGCCAGTAGTATACGGGGACTAGCGGGAGGCGCCAATGAGCAGTTCTTC.

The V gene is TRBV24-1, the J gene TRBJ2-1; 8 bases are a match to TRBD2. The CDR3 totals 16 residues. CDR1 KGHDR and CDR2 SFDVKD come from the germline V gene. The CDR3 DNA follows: TGTACCGCCACTGATCCTATAGCGGGAAGCGGAAGTGAGCAGTTCTTC. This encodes CTATDPIAGSGSEQFF.